This T cell receptor beta chain originates from a study of blood T cell repertoires in COVID-19 (dated by TCRdb to 2018 to 2021). Concerning the study at large: The collaborator samples originated in the United States, Italy and Spain and spanned the acute and convalescent phases of COVID-19. The prospective study material was composed of cDNA or gDNA derived from T cells, B-cell-depleted T cells, or PBMCs. Deeply sampled blood TCRbeta repertoires from subjects exposed to, actively infected with, or recovered from COVID-19 were included in the dataset. The repertoires were released in a freely available public database meant as a resource for research on the immune response to SARS-CoV-2. Samples came from the ongoing ImmuneRACE study (first 160 participants) plus 1,254 subjects from 6 global collaborators. The sample metadata nearly always contained a de-identified subject ID, COVID-19 status, age in years and sex. HLA class I and class II types, where available, came from metadata supplied by the sample provider rather than from assay-based typing.

Note on this clone: Its recognized antigen is unknown. No base quality values were provided; no much bigger clone lies one nucleotide off.

From the cysteine up to the phenylalanine, the CDR3 has a length of 14 residues. Here the CDR3 DNA is all that survives: 42 bases in frame from base 1. V loses 3 bases of germline sequence and J loses 2 bases, and the interval between the two ends is 11 bases. Sequences SGHTA (CDR1) and FQGNSA (CDR2) are obtained from the germline V gene. TCRbeta CDR3 regions were amplified from genomic DNA using the immunoSEQ Assay, a bias-controlled multiplex PCR. In the authors' own workflow: The number of nucleated cells in each sample was estimated by amplification of reference gene primers within the assay. To quantify the absolute abundance of each unique TCRbeta CDR3 rearrangement, sequence reads were collapsed and filtered. For each sample, productive Simpson clonality was calculated by taking the square root of Simpson's diversity index across productive rearrangements. This is the immuneACCESS table as TCRdb keeps it, with only in-frame sequences that have V and J called. A part of the clones is gone; compared with another copy, unresolved V genes explain less than half, and the rest is unexplained. V, J and clone size derive from that table, while D and trimming were established from the DNA sequence. Across this sample there are roughly 350,000 clones, with roughly nine tenths seen only once. Jointly, the top ten make up around 18% of the sample.

General conclusions and limits of the study: The amount of clinical and demographic metadata varied by source and participant and was provided uncurated.

Participants in the prospective study were aged 18 to 89 years, lived in some 24 United States geographic areas, and enrolled through a virtual design. In the prospective study, cohorts were assigned on the basis of participant-reported clinical history obtained from a screening survey and a study questionnaire. Recovered participants in ImmuneRACE Cohort 3 were defined as having two consecutive negative NP/OP PCR tests, clearance from a healthcare professional, or resolution of symptoms. Each participant in the prospective study had whole blood, serum and a nasopharyngeal or oropharyngeal swab collected by mobile phlebotomists. Additional blood draws and questionnaires over an approximately 2-month period could optionally be provided by prospective study participants. Before DNA extraction, blood samples from the prospective study were shipped at room temperature or frozen.

Sequencing input: PBMCs or T cells enriched from blood (not recorded which). The chain is assembled from TRBV7-2 and TRBJ2-7; the D gene identity is not certain. The receptor's source is a woman aged 25 to 39 who had recovered from COVID-19. The CDR3: CASSLSHSPYEQYF. The DNA is TGTGCCAGCAGCTTGTCCCACAGTCCCTACGAGCAGTACTTC.